Listed here is a single TCR beta chain. Its antigen is currently unknown. Primers for the PCR totalled 60 Vbeta and 13 Jbeta. Some clones are missing from TCRdb's copy, which holds only in-frame ones; the method was immunoSEQ multiplex PCR. The sample lists about 180,000 clones, roughly 79% occurring once. These data originate in a study of cytomegalovirus exposure and HLA in healthy donors. Study-level results: A further, later analysis showed that HLA-associated TCR beta chains (compared with equally common others) were more clonally expanded. Analyses of presence/absence relied on an assumption of roughly uniform sequencing depth across donors.

The CDR3 totals 17 residues. Trimming shortened V by 2 bases and J by 1 base, and 17 bases separated the two germline ends. This chain joins TRBV23-1 and TRBJ1-1; D perhaps matches TRBD1 (6 bases). TRBV23-1 is filed as an ORF, its function uncertain. The clonotype was recovered from a man aged 40-49 years in good health and CMV-seropositive. Input material: PBMCs. The CDR3 DNA reads as TGCGCCAGCAGTCAAATTGAGAACAGGGAAAAGAACACTGAAGCTTTCTTT. It specifies CASSQIENREKNTEAFF.